Listed below are T cell receptor beta chains from one sample, sequenced in a study of OX40 agonist ivuxolimab in advanced cancers. TCRdb's table, derived via immunoSEQ multiplex PCR, lists solely in-frame clones and lacks some. The table lists 6,000 to 6,500 clones, 81% of them singletons. The source material was CD4+ or CD8+ T cells sorted from blood, sampled in a trial of the OX40 agonist ivuxolimab. These receptors were collected from an adult with an advanced solid tumor such as melanoma, head and neck, liver or kidney cancer. Each CDR3 is given with its conserved first and last residue. A D gene is named only where the DNA matches it firmly. For some rows the clone size is stated as once, few or many, or as a class when expanded; others skip it.

size	D	V	J	DNA	CDR3
few	-	TRBV6-5	TRBJ1-2	TGTGCCAGCAGTTACTCGGGGTATGGCTACACCTTC	CASSYSGYGYTF
-	TRBD1	TRBV5-6	TRBJ2-5	TGTGCCAGCAGCTGGACAGGGACGCCGAAGACCCAGTACTTC	CASSWTGTPKTQYF
-	-	TRBV10-2	TRBJ1-1	TGCGCCAGCAGCTCTGTCGGGGTTGGTCAACCTGAAGCTTTCTTT	CASSSVGVGQPEAFF
-	-	TRBV30	TRBJ1-1	TGTGCCTGGAGGAGGGGGGGTGGCACTGAAGCTTTCTTT	CAWRRGGGTEAFF
few	-	TRBV27	TRBJ1-5	TGTGCCAGCAGTAGCCAACCCCCCAGAGGGCAGCCCCAGCATTTT	CASSSQPPRGQPQHF
few	-	TRBV5-4	TRBJ1-1	TGTGCCAGCAGCTTGAAACACCCGAACACTGAAGCTTTCTTT	CASSLKHPNTEAFF
-	-	TRBV7-9	TRBJ1-1	TGTGCCAGCAGTCGTCAGCCACCACACGAAGCTTTCTTT	CASSRQPPHEAFF
-	TRBD1	TRBV27	TRBJ2-4	TGTGCCAGCAGCGGGACAGGGGAAAACATTCAGTACTTC	CASSGTGENIQYF
-	-	TRBV11-2	TRBJ2-2	TGTGCCAGCAGCTTAGCAGGGACGAACACCGGGGAGCTGTTTTTT	CASSLAGTNTGELFF
-	-	TRBV7-6	TRBJ1-5	TGTGCCAGCAGCTTAGATTATAGCAATCAGCCCCAGCATTTT	CASSLDYSNQPQHF
-	TRBD1	TRBV4-3	TRBJ1-2	TGCGCCAGCAGCCGCTCCGAGACAGGGGTGTATGGCTACACCTTC	CASSRSETGVYGYTF
-	TRBD1	TRBV18	TRBJ1-4	TGTGCCAGCTCACCGGGACAGGGTGGAACTAATGAAAAACTGTTTTTT	CASSPGQGGTNEKLFF
-	-	TRBV27	TRBJ2-1	TGTGCCAGCAGTTTATTTGCGGCGGATGAGCAGTTCTTC	CASSLFAADEQFF
few	TRBD2	TRBV27	TRBJ2-7	TGTGCCAGCAGTTTATCCGGGGGGATCTACGAGCAGTACTTC	CASSLSGGIYEQYF
-	-	TRBV11-2	TRBJ2-1	TGTGCCAGCAGCTTCGGGACGCAGGAAAATGAGCAGTTCTTC	CASSFGTQENEQFF
-	TRBD1	TRBV11-2	TRBJ2-7	TGTGCCAGCAGCTGGGGACAGCTCTACGAGCAGTACTTC	CASSWGQLYEQYF
-	-	TRBV5-4	TRBJ1-6	TGTGCCAGCAGCTGGGGGAATTCACCCCTCCACTTT	CASSWGNSPLHF
once	TRBD2	TRBV7-2	TRBJ2-1	TGTGCCAGCAGAACTAGCGGGTCCTACAATGAGCAGTTCTTC	CASRTSGSYNEQFF
-	-	TRBV9	TRBJ2-7	TGTGCCAGCAGCGTAGATCACTCCTACGAGCAGTACTTC	CASSVDHSYEQYF
-	-	TRBV29-1	TRBJ1-1	TGCACCGCCGGGCATTCGAACACTGAAGCTTTCTTT	CTAGHSNTEAFF
-	-	TRBV15	TRBJ2-5	TGTGCCACCAGCAGAGTGGGGCCGGGCCACCAAGAGACCCAGTACTTC	CATSRVGPGHQETQYF
once	-	TRBV5-5	TRBJ2-7	TGTGCCAGCAGCCTGGGCAGTGGCTACGAGCAGTACTTC	CASSLGSGYEQYF
-	-	TRBV5-5	TRBJ2-7	TGTGCCAGCAGCTTGCCGGAAGGCGAGCAGTACTTC	CASSLPEGEQYF
-	-	TRBV6-1	TRBJ2-7	TGTGCCAGCAGGCCGACTGAGGACTACTACGAGCAGTACTTC	CASRPTEDYYEQYF
-	-	TRBV5-1	TRBJ2-3	TGCGCCAGCAGCTCTCCGGGGTCAAGCACAGATACGCAGTATTTT	CASSSPGSSTDTQYF
-	TRBD2	TRBV11-2	TRBJ2-1	TGTGCCAGCAGGCTAGCGGGGGGGCTGAATGAGCAGTTCTTC	CASRLAGGLNEQFF
few	-	TRBV27	TRBJ1-5	TGTGCCAGCAGTTTTCACAGGAATAGCAATCAGCCCCAGCATTTT	CASSFHRNSNQPQHF
few	-	TRBV25-1	TRBJ2-3	TGTGCCAGCAGTTTTGGGAATACGCAGTATTTT	CASSFGNTQYF
few	-	TRBV29-1	TRBJ1-2	TGCAGCGTTGAATCCGGGGGGCGCAGCACAGAATTC	CSVESGGRSTEF
-	-	TRBV5-8	TRBJ1-1	TGTGCCAGCAGCTTGGTTGGTACTGAAGCTTTCTTT	CASSLVGTEAFF
-	-	TRBV7-6	TRBJ2-7	TGTGCCAGCAGCTTAGACCGGGACTTTACCTACGAGCAGTACTTC	CASSLDRDFTYEQYF
-	-	TRBV29-1	TRBJ2-1	TGCAGCGTTGAGGGCGGGGATTTAGGCAATGAGCAGTTCTTC	CSVEGGDLGNEQFF
-	-	TRBV7-9	TRBJ2-7	TGTGCCAGCAGTAGGGGGATCGGCGAGCAGTACTTC	CASSRGIGEQYF
medium-sized	TRBD2	TRBV7-3	TRBJ2-5	TGTGCCAGCAGCTCAAGCGGGGGGGCTGAGGAGACCCAGTACTTC	CASSSSGGAEETQYF
-	-	TRBV30	TRBJ1-6	TGTGCCTGGAGTGTAACCTCCGGGGGGAATTCACCCCTCCACTTT	CAWSVTSGGNSPLHF
-	TRBD1	TRBV29-1	TRBJ2-3	TGCAGCGTTGAAGGACAGGGGCAAACAGATACGCAGTATTTT	CSVEGQGQTDTQYF
-	-	TRBV13	TRBJ2-1	TGTGCCAGCAGCCCCCTAGGGTTAAACTACAATGAGCAGTTCTTC	CASSPLGLNYNEQFF
-	-	TRBV27	TRBJ2-3	TGTGCCAGCAGTTTATTAATAGAGATCGGCACAGATACGCAGTATTTT	CASSLLIEIGTDTQYF
-	TRBD1	TRBV30	TRBJ2-5	TGTGCCTGGAGTTCCGACAGGGGGATAGAGACCCAGTACTTC	CAWSSDRGIETQYF
few	-	TRBV27	TRBJ1-2	TGTGCCAGCAGTTCCCCGGGGGGGCCTGGCTACACCTTC	CASSSPGGPGYTF
-	-	TRBV19	TRBJ1-1	TGTGCCAGTAGTATAGATCCCTCTGGACGGGAAACTGAAGCTTTCTTT	CASSIDPSGRETEAFF
-	-	TRBV7-2	TRBJ2-1	TGTGCCAGCAGCCGGACTGTGAGCTCCTACAATGAGCAGTTCTTC	CASSRTVSSYNEQFF
large	-	TRBV4-1	TRBJ1-1	TGCGCCAGCAGCCACCGAGTTTCAGGGTTCACTGAAGCTTTCTTT	CASSHRVSGFTEAFF
-	-	TRBV2	TRBJ2-7	TGTGCCAGCATCATGGGGAAAGACGAGCAGTACTTC	CASIMGKDEQYF
once	-	TRBV11-2	TRBJ2-7	TGTGCCAGCAGCTGGACGTTAACCTCCTACGAGCAGTACTTC	CASSWTLTSYEQYF
-	-	TRBV19	TRBJ2-7	TGTGCCAGTAGTATACAAGTATGGGGGCACTACGAGCAGTACTTC	CASSIQVWGHYEQYF
-	TRBD2	TRBV19	TRBJ2-7	TGTGCCAGTAGTATTGGGACGGGGGGCGAGCAGTACTTC	CASSIGTGGEQYF
once	-	TRBV4-3	TRBJ1-2	TGCGCCAGCAGCCAAGACCTATCAGGGGTTTACTATGGCTACACCTTC	CASSQDLSGVYYGYTF
once	-	TRBV28	TRBJ1-5	TGTGCCAGCAGTTTTCGGGTAAACAATCAGCCCCAGCATTTT	CASSFRVNNQPQHF
few	TRBD1	TRBV27	TRBJ2-1	TGTGCCAGCAGTATTCGGACAGGGAACTACAATGAGCAGTTCTTC	CASSIRTGNYNEQFF
-	-	TRBV9	TRBJ2-2	TGTGCCAGCAGCGTAGGCAGCGTCGCAAGGGGGGAGCTGTTTTTT	CASSVGSVARGELFF
once	-	TRBV11-2	TRBJ1-2	TGTGCCAGCAGCCCCCCTCGGGCTCGGAATGGCTACACCTTC	CASSPPRARNGYTF
-	TRBD1	TRBV7-9	TRBJ1-6	TGTGCCAGCAGCTTAGGGGGACAGGGGCCACCCCTCCACTTT	CASSLGGQGPPLHF
-	-	TRBV5-1	TRBJ2-3	TGCGCCAGCAGCTTGGGTGGTAGTCTAGATACGCAGTATTTT	CASSLGGSLDTQYF